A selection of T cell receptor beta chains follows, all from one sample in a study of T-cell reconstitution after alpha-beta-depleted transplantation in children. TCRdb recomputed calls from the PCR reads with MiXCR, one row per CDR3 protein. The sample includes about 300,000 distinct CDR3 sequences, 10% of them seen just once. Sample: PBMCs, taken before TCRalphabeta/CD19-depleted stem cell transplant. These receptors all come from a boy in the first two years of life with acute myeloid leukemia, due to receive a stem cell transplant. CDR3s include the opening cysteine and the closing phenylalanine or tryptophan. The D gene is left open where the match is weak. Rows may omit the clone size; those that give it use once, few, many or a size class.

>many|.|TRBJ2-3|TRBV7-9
TGTGCCAGCAGCTTACAATCAGTCACAGATACGCAGTATTTT
CASSLQSVTDTQYF
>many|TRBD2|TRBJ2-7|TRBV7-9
TGTGCCAGCAGCTTAGTAGCGGGATTCTACGAGCAGTACTTC
CASSLVAGFYEQYF
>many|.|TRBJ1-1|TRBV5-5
TGTGCCAGCAGCTTGTTGAGGACAGCCATGAACACTGAAGCTTTCTTT
CASSLLRTAMNTEAFF
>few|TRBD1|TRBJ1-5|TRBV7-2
TGTGCCAGCAGCTTAGCGGGGACAGTCGAAGGGCCCCAGCATTTT
CASSLAGTVEGPQHF
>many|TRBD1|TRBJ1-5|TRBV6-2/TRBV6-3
TGTGCCAGCAGTTACTCCGACAGGGGCAATCAGCCCCAGCATTTT
CASSYSDRGNQPQHF
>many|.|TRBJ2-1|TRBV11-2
TGTGCCAGCAGCTTACGCGAGGAGCAGTTCTTC
CASSLREEQFF
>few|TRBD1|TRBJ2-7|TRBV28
TGTGCCAGCAGCTTACGCATCGGGACAGGGCCCCGCTCCTACGAGCAGTACTTC
CASSLRIGTGPRSYEQYF
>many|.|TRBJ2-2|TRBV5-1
TGCGCCAGCAGCCCGGCCCCTGCTAGCGTAGGGACCGGGGAGCTGTTTTTT
CASSPAPASVGTGELFF
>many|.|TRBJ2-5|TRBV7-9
TGTGCCAGCAGCCGAGACTATCAAGAGACCCAGTACTTC
CASSRDYQETQYF
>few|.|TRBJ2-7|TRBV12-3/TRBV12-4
TGTGCCAGCACCAACACCTACGAGCAGTACTTC
CASTNTYEQYF
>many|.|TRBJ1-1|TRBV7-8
TGTGCCAGCAGCTTCGCTTACGGGGGGTCTGAAGCTTTCTTT
CASSFAYGGSEAFF
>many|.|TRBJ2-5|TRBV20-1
TGCAGTGCTAGAGTGGGGGGCGGCGAGACCCAGTACTTC
CSARVGGGETQYF
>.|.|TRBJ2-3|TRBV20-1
TGCAGTGCTAGGGCTCCGAATACGCAGTATTTT
CSARAPNTQYF
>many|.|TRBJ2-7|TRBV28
TGTGCCAGCAGGGGGAGTGAGCAGTACTTC
CASRGSEQYF
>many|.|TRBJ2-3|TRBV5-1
TGCGCCAGCAGCAGTTTAGAAGATACGCAGTATTTT
CASSSLEDTQYF
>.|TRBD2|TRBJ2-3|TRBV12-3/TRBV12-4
TGTGCCATCTGTTCGGGACTAGCGTTTACTAGCACAGATACGCAGTATTTT
CAICSGLAFTSTDTQYF
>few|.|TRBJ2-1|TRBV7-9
TGTGCCAGCAGCTTTTCAGAAACAGAGCAGTTCTTC
CASSFSETEQFF
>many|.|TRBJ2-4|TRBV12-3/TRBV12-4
TGTGCCAGCAGTTTAGATAGGGACATTCAGTACTTC
CASSLDRDIQYF
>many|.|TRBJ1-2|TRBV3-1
TGTGCCAGCAGCCTTGGCCTCGGCCCCCCCTATGGCTACACCTTC
CASSLGLGPPYGYTF
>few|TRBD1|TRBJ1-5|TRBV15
TGTGCCACCAGCAGAAGGGACAGGGGAACGGGTCAGCCCCAGCATTTT
CATSRRDRGTGQPQHF
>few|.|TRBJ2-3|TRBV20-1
TGCAGCGCTACTAAAAGGAGGGGAGATACGCAGTATTTT
CSATKRRGDTQYF
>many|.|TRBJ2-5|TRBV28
TGTGCCAGCAGTTTTTTTAGGGCGGAGGAGACCCAGTACTTC
CASSFFRAEETQYF
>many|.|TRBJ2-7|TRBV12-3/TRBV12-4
TGTGCCAGCAGTTTTGGGGCCCATTCCTACGAGCAGTACTTC
CASSFGAHSYEQYF
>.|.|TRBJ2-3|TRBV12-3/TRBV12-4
TGTGCCAGCAGTACCCGAGCTAGTCCAGATACGCAGTATTTT
CASSTRASPDTQYF